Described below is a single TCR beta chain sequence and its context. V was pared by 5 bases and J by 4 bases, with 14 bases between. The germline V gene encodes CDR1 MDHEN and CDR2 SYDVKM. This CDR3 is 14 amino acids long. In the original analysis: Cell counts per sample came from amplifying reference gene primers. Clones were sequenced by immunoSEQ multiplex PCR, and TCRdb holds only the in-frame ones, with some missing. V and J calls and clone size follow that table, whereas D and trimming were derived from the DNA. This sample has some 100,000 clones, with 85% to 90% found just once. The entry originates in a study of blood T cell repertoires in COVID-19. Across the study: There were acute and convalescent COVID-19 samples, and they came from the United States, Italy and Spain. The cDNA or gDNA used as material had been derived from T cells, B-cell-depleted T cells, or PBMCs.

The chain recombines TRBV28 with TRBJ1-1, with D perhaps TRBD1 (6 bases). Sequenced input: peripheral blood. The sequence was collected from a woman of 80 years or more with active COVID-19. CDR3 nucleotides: TGTGCCAGCAGTAGGGGGGGGCCGATCACTGAAGCTTTCTTT. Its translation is CASSRGGPITEAFF.